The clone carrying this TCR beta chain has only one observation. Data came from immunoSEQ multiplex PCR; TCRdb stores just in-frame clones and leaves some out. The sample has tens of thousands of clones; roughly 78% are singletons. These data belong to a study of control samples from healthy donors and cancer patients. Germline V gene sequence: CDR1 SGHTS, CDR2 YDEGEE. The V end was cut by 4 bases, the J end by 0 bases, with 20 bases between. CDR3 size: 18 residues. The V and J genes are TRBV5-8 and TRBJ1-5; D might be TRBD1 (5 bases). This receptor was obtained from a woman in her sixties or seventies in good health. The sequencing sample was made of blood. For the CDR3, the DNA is TGTGCCAGCAGCGCAGACTACTGGGGGGGTTATAGCAATCAGCCCCAGCATTTT. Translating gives CASSADYWGGYSNQPQHF.